Shown below are 19 T cell receptor beta chains from a single sample sequenced in a study of identical twins. TCRdb ran MiXCR on the 5' RACE reads and lists one entry per CDR3 protein. This sample has approximately 600,000 distinct CDR3 sequences, with 7.5% to 10% found just once. This sample was shared with a second study, whose subject was yellow fever vaccine responses in identical twins.

The specimen sequenced was PBMCs. These receptors all come from a woman between 18 and 29 years old in good health.

This clonotype was seen only a few times. V usage is TRBV6-1 and J usage is TRBJ2-1; D is unresolved. Trimming took off 10 bases at V and 4 bases at J, with 20 bases between the two ends. This CDR3 has 15 amino acids. Germline V gene lookup returns CDR1 MNHNS and CDR2 SASEGT. The CDR3 DNA sequence: TGTGCCACCCTCGGGCCCGGAGAAACATACAATGAGCAGTTCTTC. This sequence encodes CATLGPGETYNEQFF.

This clonotype came up many times. The chain carries TRBV4-3 and TRBJ2-2; D call uncertain. The germline V gene encodes CDR1 LGHNA and CDR2 YSLEER. The CDR3 sequence is 13 residues long. The V end was cut by 4 bases, the J end by 9 bases, with 12 bases between. This chain's CDR3 is CASSLGPNRELFF. For the CDR3, the DNA is TGCGCCAGCAGCCTAGGCCCGAACCGGGAGCTGTTTTTT.

There are many counts of this clonotype. This chain uses TRBV4-3 with TRBJ2-1; 10 positions match TRBD2. Germline CDR1 is LGHNA and CDR2 is YSLEER. After removal of 4 bases from V and 4 bases from J, the junction contained 4 bases not matched to a gene. The CDR3 has 15 amino acids. CDR3 protein: CASSPGLADYNEQFF. The CDR3 bases are TGCGCCAGCAGCCCCGGACTAGCGGATTACAATGAGCAGTTCTTC.

V gene TRBV7-2 combines with J gene TRBJ2-7; a weak D match, TRBD2 (5 bases). Germline values: CDR1 SGHTA, CDR2 FQGNSA. This CDR3 has 15 residues. V lost 6 bases and J lost 3, with 18 bases in between. CDR3 in amino acids: CASSTYSGSGYEQYF. CDR3 DNA sequence: TGTGCCAGCAGTACCTACTCGGGGTCTGGCTACGAGCAGTACTTC.

This clonotype was seen only a few times. The chain has TRBV7-9 and TRBJ1-2; D unresolved. The CDR3 loop spans 17 amino acids. Germline CDR1 and CDR2: SEHNR and FQNEAQ (reference sequence). Trimming took off 2 bases at V and 6 bases at J, with 22 bases between the two ends. The CDR3: CASSLLAGSGVIDGYTF. The CDR3 nucleotides read TGTGCCAGCAGCTTACTGGCGGGTAGCGGGGTAATCGATGGCTACACCTTC.

This clonotype has at least ten counts. The CDR3 DNA reads as TGCGCCAGCACCCTAGGCACAGGGGGGTACACTGAAGCTTTCTTT. It is translated as CASTLGTGGYTEAFF. The chain couples TRBV10-2 to TRBJ1-1; 8 nucleotides match TRBD1. This CDR3 comprises 15 residues. The trim removed 7 bases at V and 3 bases at J, leaving 10 bases unmatched. Germline V lookup: CDR1 WSHSY, CDR2 SAAADI.

This clonotype has a handful of counts. The chain uses TRBV10-3 and TRBJ2-3, with 8 positions matching TRBD1. This CDR3 comprises 15 residues. Per the germline V gene, CDR1 is ENHRY and CDR2 is SYGVKD. Unmatched junction bases numbered 5, after V lost 2 bases and J lost 4 bases. The CDR3 loop reads CAISETAGGADTQYF. CDR3 coding DNA: TGTGCCATCAGTGAGACCGCAGGGGGCGCAGATACGCAGTATTTT.

The genes are TRBV5-6 and TRBJ2-1, with a tentative D call TRBD1 (5 bases). The CDR3 length is 17 residues. Germline V lookup: CDR1 SGHDT, CDR2 YYEEEE. V gave up 0 bases and J gave up 0 bases, with 13 bases separating them. The CDR3 reads CASSLGPDTSSYNEQFF. The CDR3 DNA follows: TGTGCCAGCAGCTTGGGACCGGACACGAGCTCCTACAATGAGCAGTTCTTC.

This clonotype has a handful of counts. The rearrangement uses TRBV7-9 and TRBJ1-1; TRBD1 is a possible D gene (5 bases). With 2 bases removed from V and 0 bases from J, the gap between germline ends came to 13 bases. This CDR3 is 16 amino acids long. Germline V gene data show CDR1 as SEHNR and CDR2 as FQNEAQ (reference sequence). The CDR3 here is CASSLPGEWLNTEAFF. For the CDR3, the DNA is TGTGCCAGCAGCTTACCGGGGGAATGGTTGAACACTGAAGCTTTCTTT.

This clonotype was seen repeatedly, ten times or more. The chain's CDR3 is CASSFRTGVVNIQYF. CDR3 bases: TGTGCCAGCAGCTTCCGGACAGGGGTCGTGAACATTCAGTACTTC. J is TRBJ2-4 and V is TRBV7-3; 9 nucleotides match TRBD1. Germline CDR1 is SGHTA and CDR2 is FQGTGA. J gave up 7 bases and V 3 bases, and 7 bases lay outside the gene matches. The CDR3 is 15 residues long.

This clonotype turned up a few times. V usage is TRBV6-1 and J usage is TRBJ2-2; 7 bases map to TRBD2. The germline V gene has CDR1 MNHNS and CDR2 SASEGT. J lost 0 bases, V lost 10 bases, and 5 bases had no gene match. The CDR3 contains 14 residues. CDR3 region: CATRLAPNTGELFF. Here the CDR3 DNA reads TGTGCCACCAGACTAGCACCGAACACCGGGGAGCTGTTTTTT.

The CDR3 protein is CASSQGQFGTDTQYF. CDR3 bases: TGCGCCAGCAGCCAAGGACAGTTTGGCACAGATACGCAGTATTTT. This sequence joins TRBV4-3 and TRBJ2-3; D is perhaps TRBD1 (5 bases). This CDR3 spans 15 amino acids. Deletions cut 1 base from V and 1 base from J, with 9 bases between. Per germline, CDR1 LGHNA and CDR2 YSLEER.

There are many counts of this clonotype. J is TRBJ2-1 and V is TRBV12-3 or TRBV12-4; 14 positions agree with TRBD2. The CDR3 loop spans 15 amino acids. J lost 5 bases, V lost 6 bases, and 3 bases had no gene match. Written as DNA, the CDR3 is TGTGCCAGCAGCCCGGGACTAGCGGGGGACAATGAGCAGTTCTTC. This sequence encodes CASSPGLAGDNEQFF.

The table lists this clonotype with many counts. This chain uses TRBV7-9 with TRBJ1-2, with a weak D call TRBD1 (5 bases). CDR1 and CDR2 (germline): SEHNR, FQNEAQ (reference sequence). V gave up 5 bases and J gave up 8 bases, with 15 bases separating them. The CDR3 extends over 13 amino acids. CDR3 amino acids: CASSVGTGEGYTF. CDR3 in DNA: TGTGCCAGCAGCGTGGGGACGGGAGAGGGCTACACCTTC.

This clonotype was recorded many times. The chain carries TRBV5-1 and TRBJ2-5; the match to TRBD1 covers 7 bases. V shed 4 bases and J 9 bases; nucleotides not matched to a gene: 9. The length of the CDR3 is 13 residues. Per the germline V gene, CDR1 is SGHRS and CDR2 is YFSETQ. The CDR3 reads CASSNDRVGPQYF. The CDR3 DNA reads as TGCGCCAGCAGCAACGACAGGGTGGGGCCCCAGTACTTC. The complete variable domain, with remaining parts taken from reference TRBV5-1 and TRBJ2-5, reads KAGVTQTPRYLIKTRGQQVTLSCSPISGHRSVSWYQQTPGQGLQFLFEYFSETQRNKGNFPGRFSGRQFSNSRSEMNVSTLELGDSALYLCASSNDRVGPQYFGPGTRLLVL.

At least ten counts were recorded for this clonotype. The chain recombines TRBV7-9 with TRBJ2-3; D not resolved. The CDR3 sequence is 12 residues long. The V and J ends lost 2 bases and 9 bases respectively, with 9 bases between them. The germline V gene has CDR1 SEHNR and CDR2 FQNEAQ (reference sequence). CDR3 residues: CASSLSPATQYF. Here the CDR3 DNA reads TGTGCCAGCAGCTTAAGTCCCGCCACGCAGTATTTT.

The V gene is TRBV20-1, the J gene TRBJ1-4; 8 bases agree with TRBD1. J lost 2 bases, V lost 4 bases, and 3 bases had no gene match. The CDR3 runs 14 residues. Germline CDR1 and CDR2: DFQATT and SNEGSKA (reference sequence). The CDR3 DNA reads as TGCAGTGCTACCAGGGGGCCTACTAATGAAAAACTGTTTTTT. This translates into CSATRGPTNEKLFF.

This clonotype appeared many times. The rearrangement joins TRBV30 to TRBJ2-5; 10 bases align to TRBD1. With 4 bases clipped from V and 1 base from J, the junction kept 6 bases outside the gene matches. CDR1 and CDR2 (germline): GTSNPN, SVGIG (reference sequence). The CDR3 runs to 15 residues. Written as DNA, the CDR3 is TGTGCCTGGAACCCGGGACAGGGGAGCCAAGAGACCCAGTACTTC. Translated: CAWNPGQGSQETQYF.

This clonotype was counted a few times. This chain links TRBV2 with TRBJ2-1, with a weak D call TRBD2 (6 bases). Trimming shortened V by 2 bases and J by 6 bases, and 20 bases separated the two germline ends. Germline CDR1 and CDR2: SNHLY and FYNNEI. The CDR3 runs to 17 residues. CDR3 bases: TGTGCCAGCAGTGAATTAGGAGGGTGGTCAGAGGGCAATGAGCAGTTCTTC. Its translation is CASSELGGWSEGNEQFF.